This entry concerns a single T cell receptor (beta chain). What it binds is not known. Produced via immunoSEQ multiplex PCR; TCRdb's table is partial and in-frame only. The sample shows about 160,000 clones, around 82% of them seen only once. This CDR3 has 13 amino acids. Germline-derived CDR1 and CDR2 are GTSNPN and SVGIG (reference sequence). V lost 4 bases and J lost 3, with 13 bases in between. The record originates from a study of cytomegalovirus exposure and HLA in healthy donors. Findings and limits, study-wide: High specificity and sensitivity for cytomegalovirus status were reported for the classifier. It was 164 TCR beta chains that were listed as cytomegalovirus-associated.

V and J are TRBV30 and TRBJ2-7; D is possibly TRBD1 (6 bases). The TCR sequence derives from a man aged 25 to 40 in good health and CMV-seropositive. The specimen sequenced was PBMCs. CDR3 sequence: CAWTRGLNYEQYF. Here the CDR3 DNA reads TGTGCCTGGACCAGGGGCTTAAACTACGAGCAGTACTTC.